These 9 T cell receptor beta chains originate from one sample sequenced in a study of blood T cells in healthy people across ages. Then a second PCR, running roughly 7 to 11 cycles, was carried out with a sample-barcoded 5' primer and a J-beta primer mix. From the 5' RACE reads, TCRdb called clonotypes with MiXCR, one entry per CDR3 protein. The sample lists roughly 1,500,000 distinct CDR3 sequences, 30% to 35% occurring once. The sample consisted of blood. Source of these receptors: a woman in her twenties or thirties in good health.

This clonotype has a handful of counts. The V gene is TRBV29-1, the J gene TRBJ1-1; D remains unclear. Per germline, CDR1 SQVTM and CDR2 ANQGSEA. This CDR3 spans 12 amino acids. The V gene lost 2 bases and the J gene lost 8 bases, with 12 bases spanning the gap. The CDR3 DNA reads as TGCAGCGTTGAATCGAGTCCAGGAGAAGCTTTCTTT. Protein sequence: CSVESSPGEAFF. Full variable domain (rest looked up from reference TRBV29-1 and TRBJ1-1): SAVISQKPSRDICQRGTSLTIQCQVDSQVTMMFWYRQQPGQSLTLIATANQGSEATYESGFVIDKFPISRPNLTFSTLTVSNMSPEDSSIYLCSVESSPGEAFFGQGTRLTVV.

V gene TRBV4-1 combines with J gene TRBJ1-2, with TRBD1 as a possible D gene (5 bases). V was trimmed by 0 bases and J by 0 bases, leaving 8 bases between them. The CDR3 totals 15 residues. Per the germline V gene, CDR1 is MGHRA and CDR2 is YSYEKL. CDR3 nucleotide sequence: TGCGCCAGCAGCCAAGACAGGGTAACTAACTATGGCTACACCTTC. The encoded protein is CASSQDRVTNYGYTF.

A note on this clonotype: Its ends do not fully match the called genes, so a read error is possible. The J gene is TRBJ2-7, the V gene TRBV2, with TRBD1 identical over 12 bases. Germline CDR1 and CDR2: SNHLY and FYNNEI. CDR3 length: 15 residues. The CDR3 region has the DNA TGTGCCAGCAGCCAAGGGACAGGGGGCTTCTACGAGCACTACTTC. This gives the protein CASSQGTGGFYEHYF.

This clonotype occurred a few times. This chain connects TRBV7-9 to TRBJ2-4; D unresolved. The J call may be faulty, since TRBJ2-7 better matches the DNA end. Germline CDR1 reads SEHNR; CDR2 reads FQNEAQ (reference sequence). This CDR3 spans 13 amino acids. The CDR3 sequence: CASSLYSGPEQYF. The CDR3 DNA reads as TGTGCCAGCAGCCTCTACTCGGGTCCCGAGCAGTACTTC.

This clonotype was seen a single time. The chain is built from TRBV30 and TRBJ1-4; D is uncertain. CDR1 and CDR2 (germline): GTSNPN, SVGIG (reference sequence). This CDR3 spans 13 amino acids. V was clipped by 0 bases and J by 7 bases, with 9 bases between them. CDR3: CAWSVRPGEKLFF. The DNA of the CDR3 is TGTGCCTGGAGTGTCAGGCCTGGTGAAAAACTGTTTTTT.

A note on this clonotype: A read error may explain this, as a much larger clone is one base away. The gene calls are TRBV29-1 and TRBJ2-1; D not resolved. The CDR3 is 8 amino acids. From germline, CDR1 is SQVTM and CDR2 ANQGSEA. The CDR3 DNA reads as TGCGGCGTTGCACCGCAGTTCTTC. This gives the protein CGVAPQFF.

This clonotype was found many times. This chain links TRBV12-3 or TRBV12-4 with TRBJ2-1; D is unclear. Trimming took 7 bases from V and 9 from J, leaving 10 bases between them. This CDR3 contains 11 residues. The CDR3 nucleotides read TGTGCCAGCACCTTATACGGTGAGCAGTTCTTC. Its protein is CASTLYGEQFF.

This clonotype was found a few times. The chain recombines TRBV20-1 with TRBJ1-2, with 7 bases fitting TRBD1. Unmatched junction bases numbered 6, after V lost 3 bases and J lost 5 bases. The CDR3 is made up of 13 amino acids. Germline-derived CDR1 and CDR2 are DFQATT and SNEGSKA (reference sequence). CDR3 coding DNA: TGCAGTGCTAGTCGGGACAGCAAATATGGCTACACCTTC. Amino acid sequence: CSASRDSKYGYTF.

Remarks on this clonotype: The junction does not match germline at one end; this may be a read error. This chain links TRBV6-5 with TRBJ1-1, with D possibly TRBD1 on 5 matching bases. Per germline, CDR1 MNHEY and CDR2 SVGAGI. The CDR3 loop spans 15 amino acids. CDR3 in DNA: TGTACCAGCAGTTACTCGAATCAGGGCGAGTCTGAAGCTTTCTTT. Residues: CTSSYSNQGESEAFF.